This T cell receptor (beta chain) was recorded in a study of T cell responses to AZD1222 COVID-19 vaccine (dated by TCRdb to the early 2020s). At the level of the whole study: TCR sequencing was performed for 233 trial participants, of whom 207 were given two doses of AZD1222 and about 25 were given two doses of MenACWY control vaccine. Trial participants were enrolled into age subgroups of 18-55, 56-69 and 70-plus years, which contained approximately 150, 28 and 58 TCR-sequenced participants, respectively. The full study reports these points: In the small 56-69-year group, the increase in depth fell short of significance, most likely because of low power. Most participants were white British and females outnumbered males, and the authors suggested that clonal diversity may have been underestimated. Because no day 14 peak-response samples were available, repertoires were characterized only after the peak T cell response. Conclusions about previously exposed vaccinees are limited, since just five or six AZD1222 recipients were seropositive for SARS-CoV-2 at baseline. Reportedly, close to half of the unique spike-specific TCRs recognized epitopes lying outside the regions that are mutated in the B.1.351 and B.1.1.7 variants. Spike-specific TCR breadth and depth rose significantly after two AZD1222 doses compared with day 0 and with MenACWY recipients. The whole spike protein was spanned by vaccine-associated CD4 TCRs, and dominant responses were seen in regions 160-218 and 743-854.

The intended sense of this specimen's time point label: about 28 days (+/-7) after the second vaccine dose. The treatment or condition label here, explained by the study, means: meningococcal conjugate vaccine given as trial control. Vaccinee samples came from UK trials COV001 and COV002, including a single-blind randomized controlled phase 2/3 trial of AZD1222 (ChAdOx1 nCoV-19) in healthy adults. For TCRbeta chain sequencing, PBMC samples from trial participants were taken at day 0 and at day 28 after the second dose. The CDR3 regions of human TCRbeta chains were subjected to immunosequencing. Per the original workflow: Repertoire TCRs were checked for matches against a reference library of SARS-CoV-2-specific TCRs that had been generated using the MIRA antigen-specificity platform. Breadth was defined as the fraction of unique TCRs that were SARS-CoV-2-associated, and depth was defined as the fraction of total T cells that were SARS-CoV-2-associated. Using the MIRA data, each spike-specific TCR was mapped to the spike region that the TCR reacts to and placed in a CD4 or CD8 class. Log10-transformed breadth and depth values were compared by one-way ANOVA with Sidak's multiple comparisons tests. Drawn from immuneACCESS, this table holds only the in-frame rearrangements with V and J called that TCRdb kept. Clones are partly lost; checked studies trace under half to an unresolved V gene and leave the rest unexplained. For V, J and clone size, that table is used; D and trimming come from the DNA. The sample table shows some 190,000 clones, and around 94% are seen once. The top ten clones comprise 1.5% to 2% of the sample.

A note on this clone: Which antigen it targets is not known. Base qualities were left out, and no much larger clone turns up one base away.

According to the germline V gene, CDR1 reads SGHAT and CDR2 reads FQNNGV. Trimming costs V 3 bases and J 9 bases, and their ends lie 9 bases apart. Reading from cysteine to phenylalanine, the CDR3 counts 12 amino acids. The CDR3 DNA has 36 bases and is translated from base 1. This clonotype was obtained from an adult who received the MenACWY meningococcal vaccine as a control. The sample consisted of peripheral blood, taken 28 days after the second dose of the MenACWY control vaccine. The chain is made from TRBV11-2 and TRBJ2-1; no D gene can be assigned with confidence. The DNA sequence is given as TGTGCCAGCAGCTTGGGTTCATTTGAGCAGTTCTTC. This sequence encodes CASSLGSFEQFF.